This T cell receptor beta chain came from a study of shared clonotypes between healthy human individuals. Data came from immunoSEQ multiplex PCR; TCRdb stores just in-frame clones and leaves some out. The sample gives about 1 million clones, about 77% of which show up once; about 1.5% is in the top ten. This clone showed up just once. Nashville, Tennessee was home to all donors, each a Caucasian adult. The trim removed 6 bases at V and 10 bases at J, leaving 11 bases unmatched. This CDR3 has 14 amino acids. CDR1 SNHLY and CDR2 FYNNEI come from the germline V gene. Sequencing used memory CD4+ T cells sorted from blood. The subset is: CD45RA-negative fraction. This receptor was obtained from a man aged 18 to 30 in good health. The chain recombines TRBV2 with TRBJ1-5; 8 bases are shared with TRBD1. The CDR3 loop reads CASRLQGGQTPQHF. The CDR3 bases are TGTGCCAGCAGACTACAGGGGGGGCAGACTCCCCAGCATTTT.